Included here is one T cell receptor beta chain sequence, with context. This record belongs to a study of PD-L1 blockade in urothelial cancer. Sequencing used immunoSEQ multiplex PCR; TCRdb keeps in-frame clones, though not all of them. This table holds roughly 74,000 clones, about 85% found once. The clonotype comes from a woman aged 70 to 79 with urothelial cancer. The sample here was PBMCs, taken around atezolizumab (anti-PD-L1) treatment.

The CDR3 sequence: CASSLGAKAGGFTDTQYF. The CDR3 nucleotides read TGTGCCAGCAGTTTGGGGGCTAAAGCGGGAGGATTTACAGATACGCAGTATTTT. The chain is built from TRBV28 and TRBJ2-3; 9 bases map to TRBD2. This CDR3 contains 18 residues. Germline CDR1 and CDR2: MDHEN and SYDVKM. The V segment lost 3 bases and the J segment 3 bases; nucleotides outside the gene matches: 13. Combining the CDR3 with reference TRBV28 and TRBJ2-3 gives the whole variable domain DVKVTQSSRYLVKRTGEKVFLECVQDMDHENMFWYRQDPGLGLRLIYFSYDVKMKEKGDIPEGYSVSREKKERFSLILESASTNQTSMYLCASSLGAKAGGFTDTQYFGPGTRLTVL.